This TCR beta chain was observed in a study of cytomegalovirus exposure and HLA in healthy donors. Overall study findings and caveats: There were approximately 150 TCR beta chains listed as cytomegalovirus-associated. In the analysis, some V segments, TRBV6-2 and TRBV6-3 included, were excluded as indistinguishable. As a later analysis showed, a missense DCLRE1C variant was linked to trimming of TCR beta V- and J-genes. The authors assumed roughly uniform sequencing depth across donors for presence/absence analyses.

The V gene's germline CDR1 is WNHNN and CDR2 SYGVQD (reference sequence). The CDR3 contains 10 residues. V was clipped by 10 bases and J by 12 bases, with 13 bases between them. Amplification used 60 Vbeta primers and 13 Jbeta primers. TCRdb's copy holds only in-frame clones and misses some; the assay was immunoSEQ multiplex PCR. This table holds about 190,000 clones, about 88% found once. This clone was recorded a few times. Its specificity is unknown. The J gene is TRBJ1-5, the V gene TRBV10-1; TRBD1 might be the D (5 bases). The receptor comes from a woman between 18 and 30 years old in good health and CMV-seronegative. The sample consisted of PBMCs. The CDR3, as DNA: TGCGCCACCCCGGGGGGGTTCCAGCATTTT. Its translation is CATPGGFQHF.